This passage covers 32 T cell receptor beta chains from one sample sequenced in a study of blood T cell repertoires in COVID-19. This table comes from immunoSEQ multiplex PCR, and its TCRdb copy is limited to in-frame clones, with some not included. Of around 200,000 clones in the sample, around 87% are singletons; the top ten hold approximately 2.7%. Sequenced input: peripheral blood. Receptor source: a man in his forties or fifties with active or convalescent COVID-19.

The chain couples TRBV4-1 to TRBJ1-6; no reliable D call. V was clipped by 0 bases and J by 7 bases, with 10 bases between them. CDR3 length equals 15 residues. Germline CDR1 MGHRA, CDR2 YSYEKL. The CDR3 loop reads CASSQDPTRNSPLHF. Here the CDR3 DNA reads TGCGCCAGCAGCCAAGACCCGACGAGGAATTCACCCCTCCACTTT.

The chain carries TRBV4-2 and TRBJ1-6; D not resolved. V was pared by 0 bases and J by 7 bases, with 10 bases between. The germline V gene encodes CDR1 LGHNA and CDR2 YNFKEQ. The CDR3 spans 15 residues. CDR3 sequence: CASSQESHPNSPLHF. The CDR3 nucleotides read TGTGCCAGCAGCCAAGAGAGCCACCCAAATTCACCCCTCCACTTT.

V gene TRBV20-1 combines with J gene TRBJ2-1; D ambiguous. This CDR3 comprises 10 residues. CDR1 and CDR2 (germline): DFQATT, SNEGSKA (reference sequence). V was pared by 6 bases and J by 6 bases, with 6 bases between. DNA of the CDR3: TGCAGTGCCCCCATCAATGAGCAGTTCTTC. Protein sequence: CSAPINEQFF.

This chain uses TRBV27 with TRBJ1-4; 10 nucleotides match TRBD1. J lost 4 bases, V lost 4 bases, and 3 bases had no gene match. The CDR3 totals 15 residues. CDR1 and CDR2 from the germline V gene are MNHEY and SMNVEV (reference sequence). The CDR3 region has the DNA TGTGCCAGCAGTTCCAGGACAGGGGGTAATGAAAAACTGTTTTTT. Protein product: CASSSRTGGNEKLFF.

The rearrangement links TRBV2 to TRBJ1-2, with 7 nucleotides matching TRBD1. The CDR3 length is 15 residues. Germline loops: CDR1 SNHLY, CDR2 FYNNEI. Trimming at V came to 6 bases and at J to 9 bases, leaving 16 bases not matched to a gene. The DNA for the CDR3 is TGTGCCAGCAGAAACCCAAGGGACAGTTCGCTCTGCTACACCTTC. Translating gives CASRNPRDSSLCYTF.

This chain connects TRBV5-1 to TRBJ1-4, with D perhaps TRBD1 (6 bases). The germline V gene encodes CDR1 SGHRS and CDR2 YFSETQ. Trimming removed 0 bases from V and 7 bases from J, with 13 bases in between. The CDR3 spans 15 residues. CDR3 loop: CASSLGQAAGEKLFF. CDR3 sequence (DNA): TGCGCCAGCAGCTTGGGACAGGCGGCGGGTGAAAAACTGTTTTTT.

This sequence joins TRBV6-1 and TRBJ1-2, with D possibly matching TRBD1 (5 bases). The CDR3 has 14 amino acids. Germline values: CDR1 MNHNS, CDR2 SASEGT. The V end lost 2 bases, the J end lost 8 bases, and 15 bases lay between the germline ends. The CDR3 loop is CASSEYRTRVGYTF. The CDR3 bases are TGTGCCAGCAGTGAATATAGGACACGCGTCGGCTACACCTTC.

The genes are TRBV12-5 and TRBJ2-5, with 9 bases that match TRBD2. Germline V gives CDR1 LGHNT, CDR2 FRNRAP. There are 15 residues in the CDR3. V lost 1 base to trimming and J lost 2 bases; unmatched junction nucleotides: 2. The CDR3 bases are TGTGCTAGTGGTTTGGGACTAGCGGTTCAAGAGACCCAGTACTTC. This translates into CASGLGLAVQETQYF.

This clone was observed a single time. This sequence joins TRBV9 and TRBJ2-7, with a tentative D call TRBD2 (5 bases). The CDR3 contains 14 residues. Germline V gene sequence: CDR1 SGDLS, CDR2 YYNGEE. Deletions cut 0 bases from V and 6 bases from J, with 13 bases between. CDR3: CASSVVALAAEQYF. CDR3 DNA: TGTGCCAGCAGCGTAGTGGCCCTAGCTGCCGAGCAGTACTTC.

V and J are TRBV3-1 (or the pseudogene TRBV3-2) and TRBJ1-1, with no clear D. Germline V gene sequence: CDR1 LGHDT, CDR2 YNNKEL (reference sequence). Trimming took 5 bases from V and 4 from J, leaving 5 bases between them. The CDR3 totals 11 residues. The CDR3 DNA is TGTGCCAGCAGCGGGAGCACTGAAGCTTTCTTT. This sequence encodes CASSGSTEAFF.

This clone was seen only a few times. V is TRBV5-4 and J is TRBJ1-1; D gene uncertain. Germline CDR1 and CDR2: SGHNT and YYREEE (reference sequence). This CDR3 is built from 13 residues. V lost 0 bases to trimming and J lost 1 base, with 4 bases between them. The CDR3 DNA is TGTGCCAGCAGCTTGGCAGGGAACACTGAAGCTTTCTTT. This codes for CASSLAGNTEAFF.

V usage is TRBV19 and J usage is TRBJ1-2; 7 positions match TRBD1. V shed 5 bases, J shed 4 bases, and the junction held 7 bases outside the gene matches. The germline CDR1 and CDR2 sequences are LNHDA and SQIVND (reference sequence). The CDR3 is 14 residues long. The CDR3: CASSPRDSLYGYTF. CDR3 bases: TGTGCCAGTAGTCCCCGGGACAGCCTCTATGGCTACACCTTC.

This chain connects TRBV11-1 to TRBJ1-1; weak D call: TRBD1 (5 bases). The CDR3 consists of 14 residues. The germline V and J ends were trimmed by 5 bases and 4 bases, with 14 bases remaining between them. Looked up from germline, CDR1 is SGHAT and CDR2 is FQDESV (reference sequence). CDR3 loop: CASSRTPRSTEAFF. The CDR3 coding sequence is TGTGCCAGCAGCCGGACACCCCGGTCCACTGAAGCTTTCTTT.

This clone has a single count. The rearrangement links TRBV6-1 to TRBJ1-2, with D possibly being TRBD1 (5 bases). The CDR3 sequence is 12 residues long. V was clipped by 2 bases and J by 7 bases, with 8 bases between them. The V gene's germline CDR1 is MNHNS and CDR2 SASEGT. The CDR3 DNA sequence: TGTGCCAGCAGTGAATGGGGGGGTGGCTACACCTTC. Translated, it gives CASSEWGGGYTF.

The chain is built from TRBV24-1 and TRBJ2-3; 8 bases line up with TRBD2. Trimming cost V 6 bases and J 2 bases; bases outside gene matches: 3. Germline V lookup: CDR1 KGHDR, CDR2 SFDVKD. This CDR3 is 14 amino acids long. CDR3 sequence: CATSNGGATDTQYF. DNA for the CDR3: TGTGCCACCAGTAACGGGGGGGCCACAGATACGCAGTATTTT.

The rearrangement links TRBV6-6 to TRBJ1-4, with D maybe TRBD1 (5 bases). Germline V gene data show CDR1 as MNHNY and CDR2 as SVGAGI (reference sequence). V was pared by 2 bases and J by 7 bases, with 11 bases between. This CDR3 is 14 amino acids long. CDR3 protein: CASSYGGVGEKLFF. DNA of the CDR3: TGTGCCAGCAGTTACGGGGGGGTGGGTGAAAAACTGTTTTTT.

In DNA form, the CDR3 reads TGTGCCAGCAGTTACCCCCGACTAGCGGGGGGGCCCGGGAGAATAGATACGCAGTATTTT. It yields the protein CASSYPRLAGGPGRIDTQYF. The chain is built from TRBV6-2 or TRBV6-3 and TRBJ2-3; 14 nucleotides line up with TRBD2. The J segment lost 5 bases and the V segment lost 2 bases, leaving 15 bases of the junction unmatched. Germline CDR1 is MNHEY and CDR2 is SVGEGT. CDR3 length: 20 amino acids.

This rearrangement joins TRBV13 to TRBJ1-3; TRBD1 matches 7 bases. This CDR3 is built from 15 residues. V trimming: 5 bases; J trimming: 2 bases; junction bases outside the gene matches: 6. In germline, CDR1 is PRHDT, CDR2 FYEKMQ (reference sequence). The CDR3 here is CASSVQGRTGNTIYF. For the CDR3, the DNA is TGTGCCAGCAGCGTACAGGGGAGGACTGGAAACACCATATATTTT. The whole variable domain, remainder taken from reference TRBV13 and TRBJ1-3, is AAGVIQSPRHLIKEKRETATLKCYPIPRHDTVYWYQQGPGQDPQFLISFYEKMQSDKGSIPDRFSAQQFSDYHSELNMSSLELGDSALYFCASSVQGRTGNTIYFGEGSWLTVV.

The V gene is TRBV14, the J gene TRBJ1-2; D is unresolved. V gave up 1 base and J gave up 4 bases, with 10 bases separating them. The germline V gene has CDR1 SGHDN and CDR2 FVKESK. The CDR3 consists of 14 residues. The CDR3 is CASSQGRRGYGYTF. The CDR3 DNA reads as TGTGCCAGCAGCCAAGGGCGTCGGGGCTATGGCTACACCTTC.

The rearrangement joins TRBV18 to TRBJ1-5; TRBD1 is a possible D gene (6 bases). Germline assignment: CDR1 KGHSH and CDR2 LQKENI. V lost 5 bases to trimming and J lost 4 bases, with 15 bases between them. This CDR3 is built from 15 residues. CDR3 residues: CASSSQTGDNQPQHF. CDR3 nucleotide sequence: TGTGCCAGCTCATCTCAGACAGGTGATAATCAGCCCCAGCATTTT.

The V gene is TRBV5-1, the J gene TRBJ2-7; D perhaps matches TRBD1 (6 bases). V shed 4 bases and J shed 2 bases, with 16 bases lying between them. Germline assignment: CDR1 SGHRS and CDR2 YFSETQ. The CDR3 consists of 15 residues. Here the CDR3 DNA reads TGCGCCAGCAGCCCGGGGTGGACAGAAACCTACGAGCAGTACTTC. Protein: CASSPGWTETYEQYF.

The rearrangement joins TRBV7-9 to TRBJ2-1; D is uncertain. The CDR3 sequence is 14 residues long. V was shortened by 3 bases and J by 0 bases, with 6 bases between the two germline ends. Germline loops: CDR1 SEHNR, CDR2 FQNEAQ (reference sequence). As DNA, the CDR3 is TGTGCCAGCAGCTTCGAGGTCTCCTACAATGAGCAGTTCTTC. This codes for CASSFEVSYNEQFF. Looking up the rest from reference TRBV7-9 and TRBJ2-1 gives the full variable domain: DTGVSQNPRHKITKRGQNVTFRCDPISEHNRLYWYRQTLGQGPEFLTYFQNEAQLEKSRLLSDRFSAERPKGSFSTLEIQRTEQGDSAMYLCASSFEVSYNEQFFGPGTRLTVL.

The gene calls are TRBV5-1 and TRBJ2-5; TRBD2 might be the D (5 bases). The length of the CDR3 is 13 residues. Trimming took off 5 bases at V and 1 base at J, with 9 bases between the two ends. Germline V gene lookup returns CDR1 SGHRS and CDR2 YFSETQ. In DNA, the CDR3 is TGCGCCAGCAGACCCGGGGTCCAAGAGACCCAGTACTTC. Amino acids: CASRPGVQETQYF.

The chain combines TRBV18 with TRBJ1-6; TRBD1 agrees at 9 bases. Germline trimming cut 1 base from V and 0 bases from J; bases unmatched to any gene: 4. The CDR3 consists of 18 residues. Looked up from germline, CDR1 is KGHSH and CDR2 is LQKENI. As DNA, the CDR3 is TGTGCCAGCTCACCACAAAGACAGGGGGGCTCCTATAATTCACCCCTCCACTTT. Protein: CASSPQRQGGSYNSPLHF.

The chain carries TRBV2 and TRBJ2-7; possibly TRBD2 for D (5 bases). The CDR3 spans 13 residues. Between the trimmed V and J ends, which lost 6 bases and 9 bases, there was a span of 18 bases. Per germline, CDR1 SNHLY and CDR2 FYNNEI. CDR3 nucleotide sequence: TGTGCCAGCAGGCTAGACTACAACGGCGGGCAGTACTTC. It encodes CASRLDYNGGQYF.

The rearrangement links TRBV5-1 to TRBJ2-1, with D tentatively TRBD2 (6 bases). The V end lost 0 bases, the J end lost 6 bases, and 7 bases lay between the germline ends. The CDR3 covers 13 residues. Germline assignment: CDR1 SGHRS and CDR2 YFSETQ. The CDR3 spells CASSLEGLNEQFF. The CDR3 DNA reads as TGCGCCAGCAGCTTGGAGGGACTCAATGAGCAGTTCTTC.

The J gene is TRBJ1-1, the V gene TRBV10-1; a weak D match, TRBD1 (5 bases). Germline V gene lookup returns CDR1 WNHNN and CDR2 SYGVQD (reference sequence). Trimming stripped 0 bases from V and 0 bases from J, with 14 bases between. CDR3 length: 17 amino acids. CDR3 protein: CASSESRQGRMNTEAFF. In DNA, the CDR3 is TGCGCCAGCAGTGAGTCACGGCAGGGCCGTATGAACACTGAAGCTTTCTTT.

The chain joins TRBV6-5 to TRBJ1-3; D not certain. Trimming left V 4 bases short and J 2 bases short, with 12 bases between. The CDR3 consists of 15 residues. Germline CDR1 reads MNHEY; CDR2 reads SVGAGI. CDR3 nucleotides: TGTGCCAGCAGTTCATCTTTAACTACTGGAAACACCATATATTTT. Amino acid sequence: CASSSSLTTGNTIYF.

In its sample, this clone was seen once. CDR3 sequence reads: CASSQVSGRQPQHF. The CDR3 nucleotides read TGCGCCAGCAGCCAAGTCTCGGGTAGGCAGCCCCAGCATTTT. The chain links TRBV4-3 to TRBJ1-5; no firm D call. The CDR3 has 14 residues. Germline V CDR1 and CDR2: LGHNA, YSLEER. Trimming stripped 1 base from V and 7 bases from J, with 11 bases between.

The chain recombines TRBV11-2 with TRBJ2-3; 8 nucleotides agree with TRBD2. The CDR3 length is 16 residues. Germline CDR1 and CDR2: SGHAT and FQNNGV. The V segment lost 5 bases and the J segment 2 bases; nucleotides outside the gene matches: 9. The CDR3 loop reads CASSRAAGDYTDTQYF. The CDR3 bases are TGTGCCAGCAGCAGGGCAGCGGGGGACTACACAGATACGCAGTATTTT. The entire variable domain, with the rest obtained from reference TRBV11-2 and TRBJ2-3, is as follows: EAGVAQSPRYKIIEKRQSVAFWCNPISGHATLYWYQQILGQGPKLLIQFQNNGVVDDSQLPKDRFSAERLKGVDSTLKIQPAKLEDSAVYLCASSRAAGDYTDTQYFGPGTRLTVL.

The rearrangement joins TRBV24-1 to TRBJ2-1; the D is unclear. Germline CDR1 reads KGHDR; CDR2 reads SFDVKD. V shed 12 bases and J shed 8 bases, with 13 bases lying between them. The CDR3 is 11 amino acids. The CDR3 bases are TGTGCCCCCGACACCACCCATGAGCAGTTCTTC. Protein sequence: CAPDTTHEQFF.

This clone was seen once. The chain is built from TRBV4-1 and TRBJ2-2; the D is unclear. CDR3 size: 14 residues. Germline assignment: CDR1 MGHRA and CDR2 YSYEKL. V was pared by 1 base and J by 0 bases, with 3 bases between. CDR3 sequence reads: CASSQVANTGELFF. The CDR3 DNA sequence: TGCGCCAGCAGCCAAGTCGCGAACACCGGGGAGCTGTTTTTT.